Detailed here is one T cell receptor (beta chain). This specimen belongs to a study of blood T cell repertoires in COVID-19. About the study: There were acute and convalescent COVID-19 samples, and they came from the United States, Italy and Spain. The analysed material was cDNA or gDNA that came from T cells, B-cell-depleted T cells, or PBMCs.

Assay: immunoSEQ multiplex PCR; the TCRdb copy retains only in-frame clones and omits some. The sample carries roughly 170,000 clones, around nine tenths recorded once. The CDR3 totals 13 residues. Germline assignment: CDR1 KGHSH and CDR2 LQKENI. With 2 bases removed from V and 4 bases from J, the gap between germline ends came to 7 bases. The TCR was taken from a woman aged 18-29 years who had recovered from COVID-19. The chain joins TRBV18 to TRBJ2-3; the D gene is possibly TRBD1 (6 bases). Sequenced material: peripheral blood. The CDR3: CASSPAGADTQYF. CDR3 sequence (DNA): TGTGCCAGCTCACCAGCAGGGGCAGATACGCAGTATTTT.